Given below is one T cell receptor beta chain in context. CDR1 and CDR2 from the germline V gene are SGHRS and YFSETQ. The CDR3 loop spans 15 amino acids. J gave up 4 bases and V 1 base, and 6 bases lay outside the gene matches. This record comes from a study of blood T cell repertoires in COVID-19. Across the study: Sample material is recorded as cDNA or gDNA derived from T cells, B-cell-depleted T cells, or PBMCs.

Sequenced by immunoSEQ multiplex PCR; TCRdb stores in-frame clones only, minus some. Among around 380,000 clones listed, roughly 86% were seen once. Specimen: peripheral blood. The J gene is TRBJ1-2, the V gene TRBV5-1; 8 nucleotides align to TRBD1. This TCR came from a human donor with acute or convalescent COVID-19. The donor label of this sample is uncertain. Written as DNA, the CDR3 is TGCGCCAGCAGCTTGTATGGACAGGGTATCTATGGCTACACCTTC. Protein product: CASSLYGQGIYGYTF.